The 20 T cell receptor beta chains reported below all come from one sample, sequenced in a study of blood T cell repertoires in COVID-19. Sequencing was performed with immunoSEQ multiplex PCR; in TCRdb, only in-frame clones are kept and a portion is missing. The table includes some 490,000 clones, around 85% detected once. Sequenced: PBMCs or T cells enriched from blood (not recorded which). These receptor sequences come from a woman aged 60-70 years who had recovered from COVID-19.

This chain links TRBV19 with TRBJ1-1; no firm D call. The CDR3 loop spans 14 amino acids. Per the germline V gene, CDR1 is LNHDA and CDR2 is SQIVND (reference sequence). Trimming shortened V by 6 bases and J by 2 bases, and 13 bases separated the two germline ends. CDR3 sequence reads: CASSLQWANTEAFF. The CDR3 coding sequence is TGTGCCAGTAGCCTACAGTGGGCTAACACTGAAGCTTTCTTT.

The chain carries TRBV3-1 (or the pseudogene TRBV3-2) and TRBJ2-3; TRBD2 might be the D (6 bases). This CDR3 is built from 16 residues. In germline, CDR1 is LGHDT, CDR2 YNNKEL (reference sequence). V lost 0 bases and J lost 4, with 14 bases in between. CDR3 sequence: CASSQDVYSGADTQYF. The CDR3 bases are TGTGCCAGCAGCCAAGATGTATACTCGGGGGCAGATACGCAGTATTTT.

The V gene is TRBV10-3, the J gene TRBJ2-2; 12 positions match TRBD2. The CDR3 spans 13 residues. The germline CDR1 and CDR2 sequences are ENHRY and SYGVKD. Trimming cost V 9 bases and J 7 bases; bases outside gene matches: 3. In DNA form, the CDR3 reads TGTGCCATACGGACTAGCGGGGACGGGGAGCTGTTTTTT. It yields the protein CAIRTSGDGELFF.

A remark on this clone: This is likely an artifact of a read error, given a far larger clone one base away. V and J are TRBV12-3 or TRBV12-4 and TRBJ2-5, with D possibly being TRBD1 (6 bases). Trimming shortened V by 6 bases and J by 5 bases, and 13 bases separated the two germline ends. This CDR3 has 13 residues. The CDR3 DNA sequence: TGTGCCAGCAGCCAAACTCAGGGGGAGACCCAGTACTTC. This sequence encodes CASSQTQGETQYF.

The chain employs TRBV5-6 and TRBJ2-1; D is possibly TRBD2 (6 bases). This CDR3 is 15 amino acids long. The germline V gene encodes CDR1 SGHDT and CDR2 YYEEEE. V gave up 0 bases and J gave up 8 bases, with 15 bases separating them. This chain's CDR3 is CASSLGGDVIYEQFF. The DNA of the CDR3 is TGTGCCAGCAGCTTGGGCGGGGACGTAATCTATGAGCAGTTCTTC.

The chain couples TRBV6-1 to TRBJ1-5; TRBD1 is a possible D gene (6 bases). The CDR3 loop spans 19 amino acids. Deletions cut 0 bases from V and 9 bases from J, with 27 bases between. Germline-derived CDR1 and CDR2 are MNHNS and SASEGT. The CDR3 bases are TGTGCCAGCAGTGAAGCTCCCGGGGCAGGGGCCCTCATAGGTCGGCCCCAGCATTTT. It encodes CASSEAPGAGALIGRPQHF.

The rearrangement uses TRBV13 and TRBJ2-1; TRBD1 aligns across 7 bases. V trimming: 5 bases; J trimming: 4 bases; junction bases outside the gene matches: 11. The CDR3 contains 16 residues. Per germline, CDR1 PRHDT and CDR2 FYEKMQ (reference sequence). The CDR3 sequence is CASSPTDRVNYNEQFF. CDR3 nucleotides: TGTGCCAGCAGCCCCACCGACAGGGTCAATTACAATGAGCAGTTCTTC.

This chain joins TRBV29-1 and TRBJ2-1; 9 nucleotides agree with TRBD1. Trimming at V came to 2 bases and at J to 11 bases, leaving 10 bases not matched to a gene. The CDR3 totals 14 residues. The germline V gene has CDR1 SQVTM and CDR2 ANQGSEA. The CDR3 loop is CSVEIDTGTGKQFF. In nucleotides, the CDR3 is TGCAGCGTTGAAATAGATACCGGGACAGGGAAGCAGTTCTTC.

This clone was observed a few times. This chain links TRBV24-1 with TRBJ1-5; D is ambiguous. Germline lookup yields CDR1 KGHDR and CDR2 SFDVKD. V dropped 3 bases and J dropped 5 bases, with 10 bases sitting between them. The length of the CDR3 is 14 residues. The CDR3: CATSDGGGDQPQHF. CDR3 coding DNA: TGTGCCACCAGTGATGGTGGCGGTGATCAGCCCCAGCATTTT.

For the CDR3, the DNA is TGTGCCACCAGTGACGCGGGACAGGTCACCGGGGAGCTGTTTTTT. This encodes CATSDAGQVTGELFF. This chain links TRBV24-1 with TRBJ2-2, with 8 bases matching TRBD1. CDR3 length: 15 amino acids. V lost 4 bases and J lost 4; bases outside the gene matches: 4. CDR1 and CDR2 (germline): KGHDR, SFDVKD.

The rearrangement uses TRBV4-1 and TRBJ1-5; 8 bases agree with TRBD1. The CDR3 runs to 17 residues. Germline lookup yields CDR1 MGHRA and CDR2 YSYEKL. V trimming: 2 bases; J trimming: 7 bases; junction bases outside the gene matches: 13. CDR3 DNA: TGCGCCAGCAGCCAAACATTTATTACAGGGGGAGGACAGCCCCAGCATTTT. It encodes CASSQTFITGGGQPQHF.

This clone occurred once. The CDR3 DNA sequence: TGTGCCAGCAGCCGACGGACAGGGTTAGAAGATGGCTACACCTTC. Protein sequence: CASSRRTGLEDGYTF. The chain is built from TRBV7-6 and TRBJ1-2, with 8 bases lining up with TRBD1. Germline CDR1 and CDR2: SGHVS and FNYEAQ. The CDR3 runs to 15 residues. V lost 5 bases to trimming and J lost 6 bases; unmatched junction nucleotides: 11.

J is TRBJ1-4 and V is TRBV6-2 or TRBV6-3; no definite D call. Per germline, CDR1 MNHEY and CDR2 SVGEGT. The CDR3 runs to 16 residues. V lost 6 bases and J lost 0, with 14 bases in between. The CDR3 coding sequence is TGTGCCAGCAGCCCCGCGGGCCCTGCAACTAATGAAAAACTGTTTTTT. As protein: CASSPAGPATNEKLFF.

V is TRBV7-2 and J is TRBJ1-3; 10 bases are a match to TRBD1. Trimming at V came to 2 bases and at J to 2 bases, leaving 6 bases not matched to a gene. The germline V gene encodes CDR1 SGHTA and CDR2 FQGNSA. The CDR3 has 17 amino acids. Here the CDR3 reads CASSLHSGQGPGNTIYF. The DNA for the CDR3 is TGTGCCAGCAGCTTACACTCGGGACAGGGGCCTGGAAACACCATATATTTT.

The count of this clone is one. CDR3 amino acids: CASSFGRVGNQPQHF. The CDR3 DNA is TGTGCCAGCAGTTTTGGCAGGGTTGGAAATCAGCCCCAGCATTTT. The gene calls are TRBV28 and TRBJ1-5, with D perhaps matching TRBD1 (5 bases). This CDR3 region has 15 residues. Trimming removed 3 bases at V and 4 bases at J, with 13 bases between. The V gene's germline CDR1 is MDHEN and CDR2 SYDVKM.

This clone was seen only once. V gene TRBV20-1 combines with J gene TRBJ2-3, with 9 bases matching TRBD2. This CDR3 has 15 amino acids. V lost 3 bases to trimming and J lost 2 bases; unmatched junction nucleotides: 6. Germline V gene data show CDR1 as DFQATT and CDR2 as SNEGSKA (reference sequence). Here the CDR3 DNA reads TGCAGTGCTAGTAGTCTAGCGGGGTTCACAGATACGCAGTATTTT. This sequence encodes CSASSLAGFTDTQYF.

The chain combines TRBV27 with TRBJ2-7; D is undetermined. V dropped 5 bases and J dropped 2 bases, with 4 bases sitting between them. The CDR3 covers 11 residues. Germline CDR1 MNHEY, CDR2 SMNVEV (reference sequence). CDR3 nucleotides: TGTGCCAGCAGTGGGCCCTACGAGCAGTACTTC. It specifies CASSGPYEQYF.

CDR3 amino acids: CASSQDIWQMYGYTF. DNA of the CDR3: TGTGCCAGCAGCCAAGATATCTGGCAGATGTATGGCTACACCTTC. The rearrangement links TRBV3-1 (or the pseudogene TRBV3-2) to TRBJ1-2; D ambiguous. V was cut by 0 bases and J by 5 bases, with 13 bases left in between. The germline V gene encodes CDR1 LGHDT and CDR2 YNNKEL (reference sequence). The CDR3 length is 15 residues.

This clone was recorded once. This chain connects TRBV9 to TRBJ1-1; 10 positions agree with TRBD1. Germline-derived CDR1 and CDR2 are SGDLS and YYNGEE. J was trimmed by 0 bases and V by 4 bases; bases with no gene match: 12. This CDR3 is 18 amino acids long. The CDR3 region is CASSSLDRGGALNTEAFF. As DNA, the CDR3 is TGTGCCAGCAGCTCACTGGACAGGGGGGGAGCTTTGAACACTGAAGCTTTCTTT.

The chain employs TRBV3-1 (or the pseudogene TRBV3-2) and TRBJ1-2; D ambiguous. V was pared by 3 bases and J by 4 bases, with 9 bases between. Germline V gives CDR1 LGHDT, CDR2 YNNKEL (reference sequence). CDR3 length: 13 amino acids. CDR3 protein: CASSHHSLYGYTF. DNA of the CDR3: TGTGCCAGCAGCCACCACAGCCTCTATGGCTACACCTTC.